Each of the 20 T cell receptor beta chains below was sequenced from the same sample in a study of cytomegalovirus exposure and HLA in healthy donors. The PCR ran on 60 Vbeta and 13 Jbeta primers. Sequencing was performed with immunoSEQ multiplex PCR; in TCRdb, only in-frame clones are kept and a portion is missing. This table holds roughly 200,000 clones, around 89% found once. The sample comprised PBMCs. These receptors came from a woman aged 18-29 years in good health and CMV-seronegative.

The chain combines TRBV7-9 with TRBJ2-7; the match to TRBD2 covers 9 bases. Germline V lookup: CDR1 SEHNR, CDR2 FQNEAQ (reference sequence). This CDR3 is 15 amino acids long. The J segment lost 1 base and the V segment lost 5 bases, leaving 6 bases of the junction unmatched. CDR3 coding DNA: TGTGCCAGCAGCGCTGGGACTAGCAGATCCTACGAGCAGTACTTC. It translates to CASSAGTSRSYEQYF.

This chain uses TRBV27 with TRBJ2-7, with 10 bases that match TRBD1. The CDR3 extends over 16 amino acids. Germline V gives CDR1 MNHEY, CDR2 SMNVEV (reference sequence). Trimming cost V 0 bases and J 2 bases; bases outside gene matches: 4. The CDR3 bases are TGTGCCAGCAGTTTATCGAAGGGACAGGGGACCTACGAGCAGTACTTC. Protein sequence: CASSLSKGQGTYEQYF.

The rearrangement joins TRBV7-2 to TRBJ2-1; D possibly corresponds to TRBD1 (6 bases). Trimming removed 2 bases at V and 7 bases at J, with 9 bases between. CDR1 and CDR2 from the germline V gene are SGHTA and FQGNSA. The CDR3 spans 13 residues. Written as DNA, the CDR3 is TGTGCCAGCAGCTTATTTCAGGGGAATGAGCAGTTCTTC. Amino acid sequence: CASSLFQGNEQFF.

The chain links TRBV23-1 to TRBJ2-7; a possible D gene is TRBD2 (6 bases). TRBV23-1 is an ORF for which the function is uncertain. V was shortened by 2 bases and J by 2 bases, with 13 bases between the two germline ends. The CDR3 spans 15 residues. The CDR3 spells CASSQPGTDTYEQYF. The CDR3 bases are TGCGCCAGCAGTCAACCCGGGACTGACACCTACGAGCAGTACTTC.

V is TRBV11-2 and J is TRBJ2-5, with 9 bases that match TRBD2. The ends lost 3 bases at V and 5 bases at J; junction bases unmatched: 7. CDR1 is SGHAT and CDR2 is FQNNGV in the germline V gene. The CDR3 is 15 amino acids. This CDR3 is CASSFLTLAGETQYF. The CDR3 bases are TGTGCCAGCAGCTTCCTGACCCTAGCGGGGGAGACCCAGTACTTC.

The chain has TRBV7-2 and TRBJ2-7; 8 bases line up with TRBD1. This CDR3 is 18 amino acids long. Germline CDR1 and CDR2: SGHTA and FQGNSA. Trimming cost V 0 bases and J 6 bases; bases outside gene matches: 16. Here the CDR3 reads CASSLAFPGQVWALEQYF. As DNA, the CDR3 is TGTGCCAGCAGCTTAGCGTTTCCGGGACAGGTTTGGGCCCTCGAGCAGTACTTC. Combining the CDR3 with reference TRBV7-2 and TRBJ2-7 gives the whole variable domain GAGVSQSPSNKVTEKGKDVELRCDPISGHTALYWYRQSLGQGLEFLIYFQGNSAPDKSGLPSDRFSAERTGGSVSTLTIQRTQQEDSAVYLCASSLAFPGQVWALEQYFGPGTRLTVT.

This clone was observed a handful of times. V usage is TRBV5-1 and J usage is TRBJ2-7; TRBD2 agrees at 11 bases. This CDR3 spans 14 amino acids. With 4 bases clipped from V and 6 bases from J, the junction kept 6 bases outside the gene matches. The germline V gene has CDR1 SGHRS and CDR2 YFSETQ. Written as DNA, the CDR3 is TGCGCCAGCAGCATAACTAGCGGGAGTGCCGAGCAGTACTTC. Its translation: CASSITSGSAEQYF.

CDR3 sequence reads: CASSEGRGSLYEQYF. DNA for the CDR3: TGTGCCAGCAGTGAAGGAAGAGGGTCCCTATACGAGCAGTACTTC. V is TRBV6-1 and J is TRBJ2-5; D possibly corresponds to TRBD2 (5 bases). Gene TRBJ2-7 matches the end of the DNA better, so the J call may be wrong. CDR1 and CDR2 (germline): MNHNS, SASEGT. CDR3 length: 15 amino acids.

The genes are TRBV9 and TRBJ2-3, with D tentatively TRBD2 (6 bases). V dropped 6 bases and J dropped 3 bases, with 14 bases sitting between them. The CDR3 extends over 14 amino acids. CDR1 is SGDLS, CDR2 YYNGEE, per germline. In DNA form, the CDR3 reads TGTGCCAGCACCCTCTCCAGCGGGACAGATACGCAGTATTTT. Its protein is CASTLSSGTDTQYF.

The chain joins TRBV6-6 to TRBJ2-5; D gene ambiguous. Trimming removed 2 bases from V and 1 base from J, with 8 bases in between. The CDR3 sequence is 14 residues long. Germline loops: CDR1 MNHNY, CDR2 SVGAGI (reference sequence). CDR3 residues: CASSYGHSQETQYF. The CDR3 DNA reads TGTGCCAGCAGTTACGGGCACAGCCAAGAGACCCAGTACTTC.

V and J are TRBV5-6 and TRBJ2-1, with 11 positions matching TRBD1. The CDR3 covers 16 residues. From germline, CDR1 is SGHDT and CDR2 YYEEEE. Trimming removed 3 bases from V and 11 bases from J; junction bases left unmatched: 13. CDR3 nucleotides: TGTGCCAGCAGCTGGGACAGGGGGGAGATTAACGTCCAGCAGTTCTTC. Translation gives CASSWDRGEINVQQFF. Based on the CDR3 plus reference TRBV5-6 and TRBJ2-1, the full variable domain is DAGVTQSPTHLIKTRGQQVTLRCSPKSGHDTVSWYQQALGQGPQFIFQYYEEEERQRGNFPDRFSGHQFPNYSSELNVNALLLGDSALYLCASSWDRGEINVQQFFGPGTRLTVL.

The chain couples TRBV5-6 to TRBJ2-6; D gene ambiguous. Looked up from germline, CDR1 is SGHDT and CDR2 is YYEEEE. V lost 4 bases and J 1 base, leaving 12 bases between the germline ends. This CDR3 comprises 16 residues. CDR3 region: CASSPVRGSGANVLTF. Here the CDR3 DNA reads TGTGCCAGCAGCCCCGTTCGCGGATCTGGGGCCAACGTCCTGACTTTC.

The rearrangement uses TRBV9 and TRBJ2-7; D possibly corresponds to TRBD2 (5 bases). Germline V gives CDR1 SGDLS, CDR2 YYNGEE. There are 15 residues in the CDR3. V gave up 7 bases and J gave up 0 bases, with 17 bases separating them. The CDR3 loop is CASGRGLELSYEQYF. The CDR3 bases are TGTGCCAGCGGGAGAGGATTGGAACTCTCCTACGAGCAGTACTTC.

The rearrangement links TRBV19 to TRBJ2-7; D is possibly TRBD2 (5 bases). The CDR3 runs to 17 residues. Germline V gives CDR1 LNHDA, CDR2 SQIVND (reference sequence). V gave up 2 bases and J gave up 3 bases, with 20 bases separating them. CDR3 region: CASSISLAPIGNYEQYF. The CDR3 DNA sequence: TGTGCCAGTAGTATAAGCCTAGCCCCTATCGGTAACTACGAGCAGTACTTC. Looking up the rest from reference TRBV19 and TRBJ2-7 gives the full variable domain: DGGITQSPKYLFRKEGQNVTLSCEQNLNHDAMYWYRQDPGQGLRLIYYSQIVNDFQKGDIAEGYSVSREKKESFPLTVTSAQKNPTAFYLCASSISLAPIGNYEQYFGPGTRLTVT.

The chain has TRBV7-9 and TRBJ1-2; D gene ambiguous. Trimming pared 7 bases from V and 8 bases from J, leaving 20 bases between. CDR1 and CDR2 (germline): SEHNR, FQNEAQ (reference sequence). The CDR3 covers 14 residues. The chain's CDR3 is CASTNRTDEGGYTF. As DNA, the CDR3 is TGTGCCAGCACCAATCGGACTGATGAAGGCGGCTACACCTTC. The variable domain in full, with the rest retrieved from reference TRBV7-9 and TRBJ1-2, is DTGVSQNPRHKITKRGQNVTFRCDPISEHNRLYWYRQTLGQGPEFLTYFQNEAQLEKSRLLSDRFSAERPKGSFSTLEIQRTEQGDSAMYLCASTNRTDEGGYTFGSGTRLTVV.

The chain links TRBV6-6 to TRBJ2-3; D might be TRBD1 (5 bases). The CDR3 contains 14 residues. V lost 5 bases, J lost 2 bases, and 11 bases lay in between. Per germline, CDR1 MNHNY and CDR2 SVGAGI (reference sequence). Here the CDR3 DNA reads TGTGCCAGCAGTATGGACACCTACACAGATACGCAGTATTTT. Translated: CASSMDTYTDTQYF.

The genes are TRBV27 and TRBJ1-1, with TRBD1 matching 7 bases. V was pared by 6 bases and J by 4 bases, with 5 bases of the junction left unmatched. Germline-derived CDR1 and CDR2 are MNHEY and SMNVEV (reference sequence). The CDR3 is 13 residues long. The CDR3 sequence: CASRTGFGTEAFF. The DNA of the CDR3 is TGTGCCAGCAGGACAGGGTTCGGCACTGAAGCTTTCTTT.

CDR3 coding DNA: TGTGCCAGCAGCCAGCGGGCGACATCGGGGGGGCAGTACTTC. Its translation is CASSQRATSGGQYF. The rearrangement links TRBV4-2 to TRBJ2-7; 7 bases align to TRBD2. CDR3 size: 14 residues. V lost 3 bases to trimming and J lost 9 bases; unmatched junction nucleotides: 11. CDR1 is LGHNA and CDR2 is YNFKEQ in the germline V gene.

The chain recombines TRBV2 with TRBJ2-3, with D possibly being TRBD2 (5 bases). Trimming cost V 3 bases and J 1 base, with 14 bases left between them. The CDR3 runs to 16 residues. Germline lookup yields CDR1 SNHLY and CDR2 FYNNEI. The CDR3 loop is CASSEGWLARTDTQYF. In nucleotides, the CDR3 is TGTGCCAGCAGTGAGGGGTGGCTAGCACGCACAGATACGCAGTATTTT.

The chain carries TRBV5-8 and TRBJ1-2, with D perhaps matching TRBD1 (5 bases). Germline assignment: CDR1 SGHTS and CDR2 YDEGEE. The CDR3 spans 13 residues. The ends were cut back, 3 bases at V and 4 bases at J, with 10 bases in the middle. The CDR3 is CASSSDRVYGYTF. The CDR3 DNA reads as TGTGCCAGCAGCTCCGACAGAGTCTATGGCTACACCTTC.